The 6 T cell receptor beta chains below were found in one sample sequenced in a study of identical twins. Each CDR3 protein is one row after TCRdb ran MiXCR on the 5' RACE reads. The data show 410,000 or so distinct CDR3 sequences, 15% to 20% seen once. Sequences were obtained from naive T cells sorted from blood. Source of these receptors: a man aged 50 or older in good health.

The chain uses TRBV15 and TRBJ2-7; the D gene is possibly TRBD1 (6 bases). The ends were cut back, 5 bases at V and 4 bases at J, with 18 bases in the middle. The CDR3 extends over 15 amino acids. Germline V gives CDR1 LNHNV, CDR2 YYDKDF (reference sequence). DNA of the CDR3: TGTGCCACCAGCGAGCGACAGGCAGGCAGATACGAGCAGTACTTC. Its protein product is CATSERQAGRYEQYF.

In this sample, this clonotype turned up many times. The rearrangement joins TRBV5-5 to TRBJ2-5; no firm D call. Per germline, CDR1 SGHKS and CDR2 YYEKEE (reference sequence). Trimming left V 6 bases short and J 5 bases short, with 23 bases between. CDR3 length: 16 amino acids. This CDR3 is CASIVGVEGNLETQYF. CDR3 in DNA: TGTGCCAGCATCGTAGGAGTGGAAGGGAATCTGGAGACCCAGTACTTC.

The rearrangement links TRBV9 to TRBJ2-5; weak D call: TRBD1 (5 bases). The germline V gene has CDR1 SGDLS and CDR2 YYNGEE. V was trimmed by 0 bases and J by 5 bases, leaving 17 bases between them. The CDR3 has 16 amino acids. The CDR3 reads CASSVEQGQGWETQYF. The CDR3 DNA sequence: TGTGCCAGCAGCGTAGAGCAAGGGCAGGGATGGGAGACCCAGTACTTC.

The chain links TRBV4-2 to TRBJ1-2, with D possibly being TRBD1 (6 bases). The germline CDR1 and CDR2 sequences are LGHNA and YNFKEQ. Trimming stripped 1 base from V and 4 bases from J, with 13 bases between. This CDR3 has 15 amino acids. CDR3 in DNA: TGTGCCAGCAGCCAAGGAGGGGGTCTCTCCTATGGCTACACCTTC. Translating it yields CASSQGGGLSYGYTF.

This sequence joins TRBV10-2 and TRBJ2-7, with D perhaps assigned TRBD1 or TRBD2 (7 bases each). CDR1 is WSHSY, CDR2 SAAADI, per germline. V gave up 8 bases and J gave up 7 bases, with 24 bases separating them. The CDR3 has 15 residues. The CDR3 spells CASYFQGGRAGEQYF. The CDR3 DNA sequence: TGCGCCAGCTACTTCCAGGGGGGGAGAGCGGGAGAGCAGTACTTC.

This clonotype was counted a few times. CDR3 bases: TGTGCCAGCAGTTTAGTTCTGGGAAATCCCTACGAGCAGTACTTC. It specifies CASSLVLGNPYEQYF. The chain carries TRBV12-3 or TRBV12-4 and TRBJ2-7; D is uncertain. The CDR3 is 15 amino acids. V shed 1 base and J shed 2 bases, with 12 bases lying between them.